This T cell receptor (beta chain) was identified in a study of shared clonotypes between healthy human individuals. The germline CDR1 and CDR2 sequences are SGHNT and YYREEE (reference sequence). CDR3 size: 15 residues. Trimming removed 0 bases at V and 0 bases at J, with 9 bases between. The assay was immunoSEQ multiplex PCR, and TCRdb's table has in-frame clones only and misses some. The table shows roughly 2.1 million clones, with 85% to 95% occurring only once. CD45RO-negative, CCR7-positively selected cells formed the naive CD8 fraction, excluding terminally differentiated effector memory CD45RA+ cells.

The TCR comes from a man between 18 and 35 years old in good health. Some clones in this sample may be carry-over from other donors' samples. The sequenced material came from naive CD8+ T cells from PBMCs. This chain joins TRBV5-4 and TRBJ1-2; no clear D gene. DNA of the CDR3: TGTGCCAGCAGCTTGGCGGCTGTAGCTAACTATGGCTACACCTTC. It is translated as CASSLAAVANYGYTF.